A single sample gave rise to the 14 T cell receptor beta chains below, sequenced in a study of T cell responses to AZD1222 COVID-19 vaccine. Data came from immunoSEQ multiplex PCR; TCRdb stores just in-frame clones and leaves some out. The sample carries around 100,000 clones, approximately 90% recorded once. Sequencing used peripheral blood, obtained on day 0 of AZD1222 vaccination. Every receptor here comes from an adult in good health.

V is TRBV10-3 and J is TRBJ1-1; tentatively, D is TRBD1 (5 bases). Germline loops: CDR1 ENHRY, CDR2 SYGVKD. Trimming stripped 2 bases from V and 0 bases from J, with 7 bases between. The CDR3 extends over 14 amino acids. The CDR3 region is CAISEAGVNTEAFF. For the CDR3, the DNA is TGTGCCATCAGTGAGGCGGGGGTGAACACTGAAGCTTTCTTT.

The V gene is TRBV7-2, the J gene TRBJ1-2; D is possibly TRBD1 (5 bases). Deletions cut 1 base from V and 2 bases from J, with 5 bases between. This CDR3 contains 13 residues. In germline, CDR1 is SGHTA, CDR2 FQGNSA. The DNA of the CDR3 is TGTGCCAGCAGCTTAGGACAGAACTATGGCTACACCTTC. It yields the protein CASSLGQNYGYTF.

The J gene is TRBJ1-4, the V gene TRBV7-6; D possibly corresponds to TRBD1 (6 bases). V was shortened by 6 bases and J by 0 bases, with 17 bases between the two germline ends. The V gene's germline CDR1 is SGHVS and CDR2 FNYEAQ. CDR3 length equals 17 residues. In nucleotides, the CDR3 is TGTGCCAGCAGGAAGTTGTATGGGGGCACAACTAATGAAAAACTGTTTTTT. It translates to CASRKLYGGTTNEKLFF.

The chain joins TRBV14 to TRBJ1-5; D uncertain. Germline assignment: CDR1 SGHDN and CDR2 FVKESK. V was pared by 0 bases and J by 7 bases, with 4 bases between. The CDR3 length is 12 residues. The CDR3 sequence: CASSQDRQPQHF. The CDR3 DNA reads TGTGCCAGCAGCCAAGATAGACAGCCCCAGCATTTT.

The chain links TRBV7-9 to TRBJ2-7; 8 bases map to TRBD1. From germline, CDR1 is SEHNR and CDR2 FQNEAQ (reference sequence). CDR3 length equals 15 residues. J was trimmed by 5 bases and V by 1 base; bases with no gene match: 7. CDR3 protein: CASSLEDRASDEQYF. DNA for the CDR3: TGTGCCAGCAGCTTAGAGGACAGGGCGAGCGACGAGCAGTACTTC.

The genes are TRBV5-1 and TRBJ1-1; a weak D match, TRBD1 (5 bases). Trimming shortened V by 0 bases and J by 3 bases, and 15 bases separated the two germline ends. The CDR3 totals 16 residues. Germline CDR1 reads SGHRS; CDR2 reads YFSETQ. As DNA, the CDR3 is TGCGCCAGCAGCTTGGCCGTCGGGAGGGGTGACACTGAAGCTTTCTTT. Translating it yields CASSLAVGRGDTEAFF. The variable domain in full, completed from reference TRBV5-1 and TRBJ1-1, reads KAGVTQTPRYLIKTRGQQVTLSCSPISGHRSVSWYQQTPGQGLQFLFEYFSETQRNKGNFPGRFSGRQFSNSRSEMNVSTLELGDSALYLCASSLAVGRGDTEAFFGQGTRLTVV.

A single count supports this clone. The chain joins TRBV24-1 to TRBJ2-7; TRBD2 matches at 13 bases. Looked up from germline, CDR1 is KGHDR and CDR2 is SFDVKD. V dropped 3 bases and J dropped 4; count of bases not matched to a gene: 2. This CDR3 comprises 15 residues. For the CDR3, the DNA is TGTGCCACCAGTGATGCGACTAGCGGGAGGTACGAGCAGTACTTC. This gives the protein CATSDATSGRYEQYF.

In the case of this clone: Germline and junction disagree at one end, which may indicate a read error. The genes are TRBV7-3 and TRBJ2-3, with D unclear. The CDR3 has 14 residues. Germline-derived CDR1 and CDR2 are SGHTA and FQGTGA. In DNA, the CDR3 is TGTGCCAGCAGTTTAATGGCAGGAAGAGATACGCAGTATTTT. It encodes CASSLMAGRDTQYF.

The V gene is TRBV5-1, the J gene TRBJ1-2, with D possibly matching TRBD1 (6 bases). CDR3 length: 17 amino acids. Trimming pared 4 bases from V and 2 bases from J, leaving 21 bases between. Germline V gene data show CDR1 as SGHRS and CDR2 as YFSETQ. CDR3 coding DNA: TGCGCCAGCAGCCCTGCGGGGGGGGCCGCCTTAAACTATGGCTACACCTTC. It yields the protein CASSPAGGAALNYGYTF.

J is TRBJ1-6 and V is TRBV7-2; 8 positions agree with TRBD1. There are 16 residues in the CDR3. J gave up 9 bases and V 5 bases, and 12 bases lay outside the gene matches. Per the germline V gene, CDR1 is SGHTA and CDR2 is FQGNSA. The CDR3 loop is CASSLTQGARGSPLHF. In DNA form, the CDR3 reads TGTGCCAGCAGCCTCACCCAGGGGGCGCGGGGTTCACCCCTCCACTTT.

This sequence joins TRBV7-9 and TRBJ2-1, with D perhaps TRBD1 (5 bases). Germline V lookup: CDR1 SEHNR, CDR2 FQNEAQ (reference sequence). V was pared by 7 bases and J by 9 bases, with 22 bases between. The CDR3 length is 15 residues. The CDR3 spells CASIPPGKVDGEQFF. In DNA form, the CDR3 reads TGTGCCAGCATCCCTCCAGGGAAGGTGGACGGTGAGCAGTTCTTC.

The chain recombines TRBV7-9 with TRBJ1-6, with D unclear. Trimming took 0 bases from V and 9 from J, leaving 6 bases between them. CDR1 is SEHNR and CDR2 is FQNEAQ in the germline V gene (reference sequence). This CDR3 is 13 amino acids long. This CDR3 reads CASSLARGSPLHF. In nucleotides, the CDR3 is TGTGCCAGCAGCTTAGCCCGGGGTTCACCCCTCCACTTT. Full variable domain (remainder filled in from reference TRBV7-9 and TRBJ1-6): DTGVSQNPRHKITKRGQNVTFRCDPISEHNRLYWYRQTLGQGPEFLTYFQNEAQLEKSRLLSDRFSAERPKGSFSTLEIQRTEQGDSAMYLCASSLARGSPLHFGNGTRLTVT.

V and J are TRBV2 and TRBJ1-2, with D maybe TRBD1 (5 bases). Germline loops: CDR1 SNHLY, CDR2 FYNNEI. Trimming cost V 6 bases and J 3 bases, with 11 bases left between them. The CDR3 length is 13 residues. The CDR3 loop is CASSGGVDYGYTF. DNA of the CDR3: TGTGCCAGCAGCGGGGGGGTCGACTATGGCTACACCTTC.

This CDR3 is CASSPRTGGSEQYF. The CDR3 DNA is TGTGCCAGCAGCCCCCGGACAGGGGGTAGCGAGCAGTACTTC. The chain employs TRBV3-1 (or the pseudogene TRBV3-2) and TRBJ2-7; 10 bases fit TRBD1. The CDR3 length is 14 residues. Germline CDR1 LGHDT, CDR2 YNNKEL (reference sequence). The V gene end was trimmed by 4 bases and the J gene end by 6 bases; junction bases not matched to a gene: 6.